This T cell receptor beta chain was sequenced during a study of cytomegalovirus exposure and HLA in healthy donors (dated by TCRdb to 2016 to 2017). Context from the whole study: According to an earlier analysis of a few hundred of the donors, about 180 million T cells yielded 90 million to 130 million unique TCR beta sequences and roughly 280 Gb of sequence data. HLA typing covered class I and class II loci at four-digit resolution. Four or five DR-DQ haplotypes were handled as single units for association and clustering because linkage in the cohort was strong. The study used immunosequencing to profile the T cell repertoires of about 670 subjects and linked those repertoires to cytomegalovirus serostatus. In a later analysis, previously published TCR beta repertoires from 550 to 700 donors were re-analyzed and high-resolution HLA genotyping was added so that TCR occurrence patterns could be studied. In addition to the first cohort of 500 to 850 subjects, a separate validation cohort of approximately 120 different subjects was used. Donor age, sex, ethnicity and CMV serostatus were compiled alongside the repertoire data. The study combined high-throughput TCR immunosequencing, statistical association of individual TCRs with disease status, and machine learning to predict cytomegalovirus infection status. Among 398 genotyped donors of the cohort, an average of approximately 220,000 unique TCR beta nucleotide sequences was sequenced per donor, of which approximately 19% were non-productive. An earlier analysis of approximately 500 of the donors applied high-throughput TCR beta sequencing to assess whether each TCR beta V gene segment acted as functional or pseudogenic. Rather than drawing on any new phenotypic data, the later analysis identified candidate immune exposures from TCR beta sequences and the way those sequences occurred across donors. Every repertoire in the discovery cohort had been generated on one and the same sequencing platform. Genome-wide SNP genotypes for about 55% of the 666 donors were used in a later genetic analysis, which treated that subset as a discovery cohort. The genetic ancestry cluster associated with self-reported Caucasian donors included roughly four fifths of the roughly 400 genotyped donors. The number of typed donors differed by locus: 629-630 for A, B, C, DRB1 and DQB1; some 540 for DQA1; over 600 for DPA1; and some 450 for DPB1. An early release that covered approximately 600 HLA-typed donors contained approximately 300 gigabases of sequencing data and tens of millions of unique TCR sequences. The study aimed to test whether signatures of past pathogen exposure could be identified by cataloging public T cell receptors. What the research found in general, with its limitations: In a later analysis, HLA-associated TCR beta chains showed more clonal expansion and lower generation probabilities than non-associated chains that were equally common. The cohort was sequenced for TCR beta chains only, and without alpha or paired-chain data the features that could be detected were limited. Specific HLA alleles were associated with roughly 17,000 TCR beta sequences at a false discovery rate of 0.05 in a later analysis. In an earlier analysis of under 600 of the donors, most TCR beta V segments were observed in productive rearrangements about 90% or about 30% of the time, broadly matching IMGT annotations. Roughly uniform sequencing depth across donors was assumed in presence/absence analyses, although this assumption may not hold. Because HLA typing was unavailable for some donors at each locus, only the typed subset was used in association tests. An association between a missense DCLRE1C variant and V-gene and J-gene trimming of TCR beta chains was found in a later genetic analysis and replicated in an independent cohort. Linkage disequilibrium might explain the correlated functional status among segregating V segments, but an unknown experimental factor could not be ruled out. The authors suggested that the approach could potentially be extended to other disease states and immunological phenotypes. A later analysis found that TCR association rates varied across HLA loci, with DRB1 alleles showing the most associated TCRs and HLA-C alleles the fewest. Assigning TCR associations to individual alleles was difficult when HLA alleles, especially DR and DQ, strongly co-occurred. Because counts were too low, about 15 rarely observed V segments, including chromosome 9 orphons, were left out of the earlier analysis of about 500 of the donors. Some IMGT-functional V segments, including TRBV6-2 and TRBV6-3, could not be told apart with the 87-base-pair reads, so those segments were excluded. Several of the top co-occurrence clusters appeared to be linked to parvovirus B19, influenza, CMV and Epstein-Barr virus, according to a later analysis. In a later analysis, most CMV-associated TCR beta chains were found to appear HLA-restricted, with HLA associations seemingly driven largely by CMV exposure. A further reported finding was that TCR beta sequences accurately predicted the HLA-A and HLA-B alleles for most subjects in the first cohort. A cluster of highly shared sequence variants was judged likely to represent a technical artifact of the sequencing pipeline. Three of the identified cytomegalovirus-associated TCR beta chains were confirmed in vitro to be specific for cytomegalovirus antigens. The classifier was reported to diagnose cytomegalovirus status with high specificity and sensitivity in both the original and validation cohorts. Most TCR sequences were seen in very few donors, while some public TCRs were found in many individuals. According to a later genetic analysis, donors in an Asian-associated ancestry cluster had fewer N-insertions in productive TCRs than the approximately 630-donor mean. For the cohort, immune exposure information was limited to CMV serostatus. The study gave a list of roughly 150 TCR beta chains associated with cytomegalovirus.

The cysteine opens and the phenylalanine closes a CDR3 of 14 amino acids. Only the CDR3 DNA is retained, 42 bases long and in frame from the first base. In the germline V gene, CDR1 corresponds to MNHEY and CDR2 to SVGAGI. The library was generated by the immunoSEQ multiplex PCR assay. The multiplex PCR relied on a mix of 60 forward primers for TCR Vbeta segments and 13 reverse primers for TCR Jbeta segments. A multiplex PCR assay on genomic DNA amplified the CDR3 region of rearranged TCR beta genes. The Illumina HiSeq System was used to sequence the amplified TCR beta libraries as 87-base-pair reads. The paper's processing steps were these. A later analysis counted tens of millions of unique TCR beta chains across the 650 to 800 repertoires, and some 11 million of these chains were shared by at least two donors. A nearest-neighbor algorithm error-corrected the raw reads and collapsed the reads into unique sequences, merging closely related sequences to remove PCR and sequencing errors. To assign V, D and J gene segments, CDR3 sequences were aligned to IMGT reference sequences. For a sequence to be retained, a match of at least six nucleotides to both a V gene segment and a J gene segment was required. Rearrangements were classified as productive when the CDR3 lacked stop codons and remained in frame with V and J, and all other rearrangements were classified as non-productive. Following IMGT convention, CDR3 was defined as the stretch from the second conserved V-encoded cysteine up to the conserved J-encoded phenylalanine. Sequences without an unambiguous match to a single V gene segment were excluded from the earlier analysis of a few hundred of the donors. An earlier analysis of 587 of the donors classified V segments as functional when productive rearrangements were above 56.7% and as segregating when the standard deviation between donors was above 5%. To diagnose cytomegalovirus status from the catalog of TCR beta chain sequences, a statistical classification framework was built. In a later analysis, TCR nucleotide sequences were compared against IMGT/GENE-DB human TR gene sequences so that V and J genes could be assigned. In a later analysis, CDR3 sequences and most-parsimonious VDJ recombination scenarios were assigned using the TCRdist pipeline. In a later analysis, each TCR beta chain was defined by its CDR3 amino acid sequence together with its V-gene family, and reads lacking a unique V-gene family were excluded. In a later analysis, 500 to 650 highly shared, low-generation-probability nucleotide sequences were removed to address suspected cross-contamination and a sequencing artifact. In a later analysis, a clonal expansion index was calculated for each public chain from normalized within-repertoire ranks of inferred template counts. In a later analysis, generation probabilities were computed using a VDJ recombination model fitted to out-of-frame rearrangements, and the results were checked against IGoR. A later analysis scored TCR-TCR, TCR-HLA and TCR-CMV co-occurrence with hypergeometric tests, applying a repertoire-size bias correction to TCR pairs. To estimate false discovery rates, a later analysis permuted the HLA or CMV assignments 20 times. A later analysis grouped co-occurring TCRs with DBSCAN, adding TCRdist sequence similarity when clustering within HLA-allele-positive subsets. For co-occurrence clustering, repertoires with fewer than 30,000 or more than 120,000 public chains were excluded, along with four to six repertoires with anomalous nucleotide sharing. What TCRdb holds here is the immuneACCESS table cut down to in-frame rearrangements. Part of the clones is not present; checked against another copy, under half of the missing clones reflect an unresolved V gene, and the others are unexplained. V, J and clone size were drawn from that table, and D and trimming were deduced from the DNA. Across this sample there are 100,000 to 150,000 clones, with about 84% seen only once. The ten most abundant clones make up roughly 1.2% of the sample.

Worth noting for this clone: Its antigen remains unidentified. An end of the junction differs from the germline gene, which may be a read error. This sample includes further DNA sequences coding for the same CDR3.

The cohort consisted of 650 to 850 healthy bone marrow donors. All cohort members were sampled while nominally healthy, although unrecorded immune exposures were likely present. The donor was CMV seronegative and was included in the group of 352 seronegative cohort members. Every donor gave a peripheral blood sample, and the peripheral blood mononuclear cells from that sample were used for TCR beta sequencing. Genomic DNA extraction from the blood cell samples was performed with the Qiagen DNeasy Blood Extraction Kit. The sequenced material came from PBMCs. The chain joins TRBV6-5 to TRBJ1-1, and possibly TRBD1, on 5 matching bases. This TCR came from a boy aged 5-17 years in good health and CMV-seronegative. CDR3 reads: CASSPMRGHTEAFF. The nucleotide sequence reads TGTGCCAGCAGCCCAATGCGGGGCCACACTGAAGCTTTCTTC.